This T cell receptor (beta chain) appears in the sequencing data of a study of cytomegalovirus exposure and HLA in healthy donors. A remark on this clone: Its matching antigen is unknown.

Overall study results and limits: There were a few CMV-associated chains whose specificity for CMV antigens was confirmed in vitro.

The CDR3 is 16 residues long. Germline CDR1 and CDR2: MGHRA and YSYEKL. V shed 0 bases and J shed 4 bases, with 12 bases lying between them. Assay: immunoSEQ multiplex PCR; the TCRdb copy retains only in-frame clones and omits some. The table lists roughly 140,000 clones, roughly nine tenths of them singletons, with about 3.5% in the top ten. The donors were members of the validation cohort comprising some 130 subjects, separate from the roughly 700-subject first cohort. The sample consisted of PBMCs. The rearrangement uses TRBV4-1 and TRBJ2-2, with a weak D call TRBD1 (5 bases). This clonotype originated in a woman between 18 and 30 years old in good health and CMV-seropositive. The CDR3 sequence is CASSQESGRATGELFF. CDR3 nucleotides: TGCGCCAGCAGCCAAGAATCCGGCAGGGCCACCGGGGAGCTGTTTTTT.